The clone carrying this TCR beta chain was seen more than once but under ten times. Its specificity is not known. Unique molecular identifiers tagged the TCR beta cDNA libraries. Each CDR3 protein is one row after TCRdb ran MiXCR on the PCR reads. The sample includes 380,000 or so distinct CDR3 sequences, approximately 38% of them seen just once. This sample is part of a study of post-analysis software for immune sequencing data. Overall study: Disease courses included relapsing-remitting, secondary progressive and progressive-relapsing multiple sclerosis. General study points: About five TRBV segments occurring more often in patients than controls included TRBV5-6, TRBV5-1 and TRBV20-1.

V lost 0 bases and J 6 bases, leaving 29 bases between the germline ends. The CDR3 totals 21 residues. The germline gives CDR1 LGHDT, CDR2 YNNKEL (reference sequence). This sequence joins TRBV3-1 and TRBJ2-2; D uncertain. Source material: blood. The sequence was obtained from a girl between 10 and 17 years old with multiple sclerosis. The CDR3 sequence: CASSQEVSIRIERDHPGELFF. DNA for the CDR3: TGTGCCAGCAGCCAAGAAGTCTCCATCCGGATTGAACGCGATCATCCCGGGGAGCTGTTTTTT. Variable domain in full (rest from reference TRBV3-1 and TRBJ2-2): DTAVSQTPKYLVTQMGNDKSIKCEQNLGHDTMYWYKQDSKKFLKIMFSYNNKELIINETVPNRFSPKSPDKAHLNLHINSLELGDSAVYFCASSQEVSIRIERDHPGELFFGEGSRLTVL.